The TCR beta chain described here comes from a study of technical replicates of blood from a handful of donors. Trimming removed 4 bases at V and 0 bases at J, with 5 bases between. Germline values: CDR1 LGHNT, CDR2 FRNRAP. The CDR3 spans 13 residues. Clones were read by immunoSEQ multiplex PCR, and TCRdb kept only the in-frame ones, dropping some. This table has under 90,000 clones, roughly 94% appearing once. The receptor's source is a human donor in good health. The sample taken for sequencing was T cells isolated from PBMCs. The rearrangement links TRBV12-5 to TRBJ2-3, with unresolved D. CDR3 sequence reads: CASGSSSTDTQYF. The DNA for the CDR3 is TGTGCTAGTGGTTCGTCTAGCACAGATACGCAGTATTTT.